The count of the clone carrying this T cell receptor beta chain is one. These data are taken from a study of blood T cell repertoires in COVID-19. Study summary: Collection of acute and convalescent COVID-19 samples took place in the United States, Italy and Spain. T cells, B-cell-depleted T cells, or PBMCs supplied cDNA or gDNA.

The CDR3 totals 13 residues. V was shortened by 3 bases and J by 2 bases, with 7 bases between the two germline ends. TCRdb's table, derived via immunoSEQ multiplex PCR, lists solely in-frame clones and lacks some. Here the sample spans about 25,000 clones, 85% to 90% being singletons. The chain is built from TRBV12-3 or TRBV12-4 and TRBJ2-5; perhaps TRBD2 as D (5 bases). The sequence came from a woman at least 80 years old with acute or convalescent COVID-19. Sequencing was carried out using peripheral blood. The CDR3 nucleotides are TGTGCCAGCAGTTTCCAGCGGCAAGAGACCCAGTACTTC. Translation gives CASSFQRQETQYF.